The T cell receptor (beta chain) described here comes from a study of T cell repertoires in cytomegalovirus infection. Study information: Peptides in the study included HLA-C-restricted and HLA-B-restricted CMV epitopes. The public TCR beta signatures pointed to both CMV infection and matching HLA type.

Of note for this clonotype: The antigen remains unidentified.

Germline values: CDR1 DFQATT, CDR2 SNEGSKA (reference sequence). There are 15 residues in the CDR3. V lost 6 bases to trimming and J lost 8 bases; unmatched junction nucleotides: 13. Using its own MiXCR run on the reads, TCRdb lists one record per CDR3 protein. The sample lists about 400,000 distinct CDR3 sequences; 34% were seen once. The chain joins TRBV20-1 to TRBJ2-1; TRBD2 matches 10 bases. This TCR was recovered from a human donor in good health (CMV status not recorded). Some clones in this sample may be carry-over from other donors' samples. This specimen was cultured PBMCs, taken from culture after CMV antigen stimulation. The CDR3 spells CSAPPSSGRGYEQFF. CDR3 in DNA: TGCAGTGCCCCTCCCTCTAGCGGGAGAGGATATGAGCAGTTCTTC.